The rows below give T cell receptor beta chains drawn from one sample of a study of blood T cell repertoires in COVID-19. Profiling relied on immunoSEQ multiplex PCR, and the TCRdb table lists in-frame clones only, not all of them. The sample has roughly 320,000 clones; around 85% are singletons. The material sequenced was peripheral blood. The receptors here all came from a human donor in a cohort sampled during active COVID-19. Each CDR3 is given with its conserved first and last residue. A D gene is named only where the DNA matches it firmly. Clone size, where shown, is once, few, many, or a class for clones that have expanded.

cdr3_nt cdr3_aa v_call d_call j_call clone_size
TGCGCCAGCAGCTACCGGGACCCAGGGGAATCACCCCTCCACTTT CASSYRDPGESPLHF TRBV4-1 - TRBJ1-6 -
TGTGCCAGCAGCGAACAGGGGATAGCCTACGAGCAGTACTTC CASSEQGIAYEQYF TRBV5-8 TRBD1 TRBJ2-7 -
TGTGCCACCAGTGATGCTAGCGGGGGTAACAAAAACATTCAGTACTTC CATSDASGGNKNIQYF TRBV24-1 TRBD2 TRBJ2-4 -
TGTGCCAGTAGTATTGGGGGGAGTCTTGCGGCTTTCTTT CASSIGGSLAAFF TRBV19 - TRBJ1-1 -
TGCGCCAGACCCCACAGGAGCTCCAATCAGCCCCAGCATTTT CARPHRSSNQPQHF TRBV5-1 - TRBJ1-5 few
TGCGCCAGCAGCTGGCTCGGGGGGAACTCCTACGAGCAGTACTTC CASSWLGGNSYEQYF TRBV5-1 TRBD2 TRBJ2-7 few
TGTGCCAGCAGCTTGGAAGGAAGCGGGGGGACCCAGTACTTC CASSLEGSGGTQYF TRBV5-4 TRBD2 TRBJ2-5 few
TGTGCCAGCAGCGCGGGCGGGAGGAACACTGAAGCTTTCTTT CASSAGGRNTEAFF TRBV7-3 - TRBJ1-1 -
TGTGCCAGCAGCCTCCGGGACAGGGGGACTGAAGCTTTCTTT CASSLRDRGTEAFF TRBV11-2 TRBD1 TRBJ1-1 -
TGTGCCAGCAGTTACGGGACAGGGTACACCGGGGAGCTGTTTTTT CASSYGTGYTGELFF TRBV6-5 TRBD1 TRBJ2-2 -
TGTGCCAGCAGCTTAGGACAGCGATTAAATTCACCCCTCCACTTT CASSLGQRLNSPLHF TRBV7-6 - TRBJ1-6 -
TGTGCCAGTAGCAAGAGGCAGGGAACGAACACTGAAGCTTTCTTT CASSKRQGTNTEAFF TRBV19 - TRBJ1-1 once
TGTGCCAGCAGCCGCGGGGCTGGGTACTCCTATAATTCACCCCTCCACTTT CASSRGAGYSYNSPLHF TRBV11-2 - TRBJ1-6 -
TGTGCCAGCAGTAAACAGGGCCCACAGGAAAAACTGTTTTTT CASSKQGPQEKLFF TRBV6-5 - TRBJ1-4 -
TGTGCCACCAGGGGACTAGCATCCTACGAGCAGTACTTC CATRGLASYEQYF TRBV15 TRBD2 TRBJ2-7 -
TGTGCCAGCAGTTCCGGGACAGGGGTCTACGAGCAGTACTTC CASSSGTGVYEQYF TRBV7-9 TRBD1 TRBJ2-7 -
TGTGCCACCGCTCTGCAGGGGACAGATACGCAGTATTTT CATALQGTDTQYF TRBV2 - TRBJ2-3 -
TGCGCCAGCAGCTTTAGTAATGAGCAGTTCTTC CASSFSNEQFF TRBV5-1 - TRBJ2-1 -
TGTGCCTGGAGTCGGGGAGGACAGGGCGATCAGCCCCAGCATTTT CAWSRGGQGDQPQHF TRBV30 TRBD1 TRBJ1-5 -
TGTGCCAGCTCAAGGGGCCCTGAAGCTTTCTTT CASSRGPEAFF TRBV5-6 - TRBJ1-1 -
TGTGCCTATGTCCCCCAGGGGGCGGTCGCTGAAGCTTTCTTT CAYVPQGAVAEAFF TRBV30 TRBD1 TRBJ1-1 -
TGTGCCAGCATGAGAGTAGCCAAAAACATTCAGTACTTC CASMRVAKNIQYF TRBV28 - TRBJ2-4 once
TGTGCCAGCACCCCAGGTTCGGCAGGGAACACTGAAGCTTTCTTT CASTPGSAGNTEAFF TRBV6-5 - TRBJ1-1 -
TGTGCCAGCAGACTAGACAGTTGGGGGGATCTGACTGAAGCTTTCTTT CASRLDSWGDLTEAFF TRBV7-3 - TRBJ1-1 -
TGTGCCTGGAGTGTAGGACAGACGAATTCACCCCTCCACTTT CAWSVGQTNSPLHF TRBV30 - TRBJ1-6 many
TGTGCCAGCAGCTTCTGGGCTGACGAAAAACTGTTTTTT CASSFWADEKLFF TRBV5-6 - TRBJ1-4 -
TGTGCCAGCAGCCAGGGGCTCTATGGCTACACCTTC CASSQGLYGYTF TRBV14 - TRBJ1-2 -
TGCGCCAGCAGTCAGGGTGTAAGGGGTCACACCGGGGAGCTGTTTTTT CASSQGVRGHTGELFF TRBV5-1 - TRBJ2-2 -
TGTGCCAGCAGCTTAGACAGCCACAATGAGCAGTTCTTC CASSLDSHNEQFF TRBV7-9 - TRBJ2-1 -
TGCGCCAGCAGCCGTACTGGGACTAGCGGGGACAATGAGCAGTTCTTC CASSRTGTSGDNEQFF TRBV4-1 TRBD2 TRBJ2-1 few